These 17 T cell receptor beta chains were sequenced from one sample in a study of T cells after yellow fever vaccination. A single record per CDR3 protein comes from TCRdb applying MiXCR to the 5' RACE reads. The top ten hold 14% to 15% of the sample, which has hundreds of thousands of distinct CDR3 sequences, 9% to 15% seen once. The starting material was PBMCs, obtained on the day of the yellow fever booster vaccination. Source of these receptors: a man aged 25 to 40 who received the YFV17D yellow fever vaccine.

This chain links TRBV20-1 with TRBJ1-4, with D maybe TRBD1 (6 bases). Trimming shortened V by 3 bases and J by 7 bases, and 15 bases separated the two germline ends. This CDR3 comprises 14 residues. From germline, CDR1 is DFQATT and CDR2 SNEGSKA (reference sequence). CDR3 residues: CSARGGQAGEKLFF. The CDR3 nucleotides read TGCAGTGCTAGGGGGGGCCAAGCGGGTGAAAAACTGTTTTTT.

This clonotype was seen repeatedly, ten times or more. The chain has TRBV6-5 and TRBJ2-6, with no clear D. Germline V lookup: CDR1 MNHEY, CDR2 SVGAGI. Trimming left V 2 bases short and J 2 bases short, with 13 bases between. CDR3 length: 17 amino acids. CDR3 coding DNA: TGTGCCAGCAGTTACCTTCAAACCCTCACTGGGGCCAACGTCCTGACTTTC. As protein: CASSYLQTLTGANVLTF.

This clonotype was observed many times. CDR3 in DNA: TGTGCCAGCAGCGACCTGAATGGGGCAAAACTGTTTTTT. Translating it yields CASSDLNGAKLFF. The chain uses TRBV3-1 and TRBJ1-4; D possibly corresponds to TRBD1 (5 bases). This CDR3 is 13 amino acids long. CDR1 is LGHDT and CDR2 is YNNKEL in the germline V gene (reference sequence). Deletions cut 5 bases from V and 10 bases from J, with 14 bases between. Full variable domain (rest looked up from reference TRBV3-1 and TRBJ1-4): DTAVSQTPKYLVTQMGNDKSIKCEQNLGHDTMYWYKQDSKKFLKIMFSYNNKELIINETVPNRFSPKSPDKAHLNLHINSLELGDSAVYFCASSDLNGAKLFFGSGTQLSVL.

This chain joins TRBV7-2 and TRBJ2-3; D may be TRBD1 (5 bases). V dropped 1 base and J dropped 1 base, with 12 bases sitting between them. The CDR3 runs 16 residues. From germline, CDR1 is SGHTA and CDR2 FQGNSA. CDR3 DNA: TGTGCCAGCAGCTTAGTTGTAGGGGTCGGCACAGATACGCAGTATTTT. Translated, it gives CASSLVVGVGTDTQYF.

This clonotype came up a few times. The V and J genes are TRBV10-1 and TRBJ2-1, with D perhaps being TRBD1 or TRBD2 (5 bases each). The CDR3 sequence is 15 residues long. The germline CDR1 and CDR2 sequences are WNHNN and SYGVQD (reference sequence). Trimming took off 2 bases at V and 5 bases at J, with 13 bases between the two ends. CDR3 DNA: TGCGCCAGCAGTGAGCCCTCCCTGGGACACAATGAGCAGTTCTTC. It encodes CASSEPSLGHNEQFF.

The sample holds a few counts of this clonotype. The chain has TRBV28 and TRBJ2-1; TRBD1 agrees at 7 bases. After removal of 3 bases from V and 7 bases from J, the junction contained 6 bases not matched to a gene. CDR3 size: 14 residues. Germline V gene sequence: CDR1 MDHEN, CDR2 SYDVKM. CDR3 bases: TGTGCCAGCAGTTTCGACAGGGTGGGTAATGAGCAGTTCTTC. The encoded protein is CASSFDRVGNEQFF.

This clonotype occurred a few times. The chain carries TRBV7-2 and TRBJ2-1; D unresolved. The V gene's germline CDR1 is SGHTA and CDR2 FQGNSA. CDR3 length equals 16 residues. The ends were cut back, 2 bases at V and 1 base at J, with 12 bases in the middle. The CDR3 loop is CASSLSLPGSYNEQFF. Here the CDR3 DNA reads TGTGCCAGCAGCTTATCCCTTCCGGGTTCCTACAATGAGCAGTTCTTC.

This clonotype was seen more than once but under ten times. This chain connects TRBV7-6 to TRBJ2-2; 13 bases are shared with TRBD2. This CDR3 is 19 amino acids long. The ends lost 1 base at V and 4 bases at J; junction bases unmatched: 9. CDR1 and CDR2 from the germline V gene are SGHVS and FNYEAQ. The CDR3 protein is CASSLGTSGSGPSTGELFF. The CDR3 nucleotides are TGTGCCAGCAGCTTAGGGACTAGCGGGAGCGGGCCTAGCACCGGGGAGCTGTTTTTT.

For this clonotype: This could be a read error, since a much larger clone is one nucleotide away. V usage is TRBV7-9 and J usage is TRBJ2-3; D gene uncertain. The germline V gene has CDR1 SEHNR and CDR2 FQNEAQ (reference sequence). Trimming left V 11 bases short and J 5 bases short, with 5 bases between. The CDR3 is 9 residues long. CDR3 in DNA: TGTGCCGGCGGAGATACGCAGTATTTT. Translating it yields CAGGDTQYF.

This clonotype occurred a few times. This chain links TRBV5-1 with TRBJ2-3; TRBD2 aligns across 14 bases. Germline V lookup: CDR1 SGHRS, CDR2 YFSETQ. The CDR3 length is 18 residues. J gave up 1 base and V 4 bases, and 8 bases lay outside the gene matches. The CDR3 loop reads CASSTGLAGDLGTDTQYF. The DNA for the CDR3 is TGCGCCAGCAGCACGGGACTAGCGGGAGACTTGGGCACAGATACGCAGTATTTT.

This clonotype was seen a handful of times. The chain has TRBV29-1 and TRBJ2-4; TRBD1 matches 8 bases. CDR1 and CDR2 from the germline V gene are SQVTM and ANQGSEA. V lost 6 bases to trimming and J lost 6 bases; unmatched junction nucleotides: 22. The CDR3 extends over 18 amino acids. Here the CDR3 DNA reads TGCAGCGTCGCACAAGCACCGGGACAGGCGGGACCGGTAAACATTCAGTACTTC. Translated, it gives CSVAQAPGQAGPVNIQYF.

This clonotype appeared many times. The chain uses TRBV12-3 or TRBV12-4 and TRBJ2-5, with 8 positions matching TRBD2. This CDR3 region has 14 residues. J lost 5 bases, V lost 5 bases, and 7 bases had no gene match. CDR3 coding DNA: TGTGCCAGCAGTCCCGGACTAGCAAGGGAGACCCAGTACTTC. Protein sequence: CASSPGLARETQYF.

This clonotype has only a few counts. The chain carries TRBV6-5 and TRBJ2-7; D gene ambiguous. The CDR3 length is 15 residues. Germline V CDR1 and CDR2: MNHEY, SVGAGI. V dropped 4 bases and J dropped 0 bases, with 13 bases sitting between them. DNA of the CDR3: TGTGCCAGCAGTTCCAGTCGAGAGCCCTCCTACGAGCAGTACTTC. Translated, it gives CASSSSREPSYEQYF.

The V call is TRBV5-1, the J call TRBJ2-5, with D tentatively TRBD2 (6 bases). CDR1 and CDR2 from the germline V gene are SGHRS and YFSETQ. CDR3 length equals 16 residues. Trimming removed 0 bases from V and 4 bases from J, with 16 bases in between. CDR3 loop: CASSLVGGAGLETQYF. CDR3 nucleotides: TGCGCCAGCAGCTTGGTAGGAGGGGCAGGGCTAGAGACCCAGTACTTC.

V and J are TRBV7-9 and TRBJ1-2; D is undetermined. This CDR3 contains 14 residues. Germline CDR1 is SEHNR and CDR2 is FQNEAQ (reference sequence). The ends were cut back, 5 bases at V and 1 base at J, with 11 bases in the middle. The CDR3 DNA reads TGTGCCAGCAGCCCCCTAGTGAGTAACTATGGCTACACCTTC. This translates into CASSPLVSNYGYTF.

The CDR3 region has the DNA TGCAGTGCAACCGCCGGGACTGTCTCCTACAATGAGCAGTTCTTC. Translating gives CSATAGTVSYNEQFF. The chain couples TRBV20-1 to TRBJ2-1; TRBD2 is a possible D gene (6 bases). The CDR3 runs to 15 residues. The germline V and J ends were trimmed by 6 bases and 0 bases, with 15 bases remaining between them. The germline V gene has CDR1 DFQATT and CDR2 SNEGSKA (reference sequence).

J is TRBJ2-7 and V is TRBV7-2; the match to TRBD1 covers 10 bases. V shed 6 bases, J shed 6 bases, and the junction held 5 bases outside the gene matches. Germline values: CDR1 SGHTA, CDR2 FQGNSA. The CDR3 length is 13 residues. DNA for the CDR3: TGTGCCAGCAGAGCCGGGACAGGGGCCGAGCAGTACTTC. Residues: CASRAGTGAEQYF.